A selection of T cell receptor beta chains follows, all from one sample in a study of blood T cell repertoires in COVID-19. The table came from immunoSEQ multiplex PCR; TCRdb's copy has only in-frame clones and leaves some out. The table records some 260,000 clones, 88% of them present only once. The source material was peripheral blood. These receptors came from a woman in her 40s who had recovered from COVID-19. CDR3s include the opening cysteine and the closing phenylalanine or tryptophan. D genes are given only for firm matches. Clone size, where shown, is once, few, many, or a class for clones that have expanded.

cdr3_nt: TGTGCCAGCAGCGTAGCTCAGGAACAGGTCGGAAACACCATATATTTT
cdr3_aa: CASSVAQEQVGNTIYF
clone_size: NA
d_call: NA
j_call: TRBJ1-3
v_call: TRBV9

cdr3_nt: TGTGCCAGCAGCCAAACGAGCGGCGGGCTAGCGGTCAACACCGGGGAGCTGTTTTTT
cdr3_aa: CASSQTSGGLAVNTGELFF
clone_size: NA
d_call: TRBD2
j_call: TRBJ2-2
v_call: TRBV7-3

cdr3_nt: TGTGCCACCAGCAGAGATCCGGGGGGGTTTGCAACTAATGAAAAACTGTTTTTT
cdr3_aa: CATSRDPGGFATNEKLFF
clone_size: once
d_call: NA
j_call: TRBJ1-4
v_call: TRBV15

cdr3_nt: TGTGCCAGCAGACCGACAGGGGGCTCTTCTGGGGCCAACGTCCTGACTTTC
cdr3_aa: CASRPTGGSSGANVLTF
clone_size: NA
d_call: TRBD1
j_call: TRBJ2-6
v_call: TRBV27

cdr3_nt: TGCGCCAGCAGCCAAGTGGGGGGGAGGAGGGCAGATACGCAGTATTTT
cdr3_aa: CASSQVGGRRADTQYF
clone_size: NA
d_call: TRBD2
j_call: TRBJ2-3
v_call: TRBV4-3

cdr3_nt: TGTGCCAGCTCACCGAATAGCGGGGGCCAAGAGACCCAGTACTTC
cdr3_aa: CASSPNSGGQETQYF
clone_size: once
d_call: TRBD2
j_call: TRBJ2-5
v_call: TRBV18

cdr3_nt: TGTGCCATCAGCACGAGGGCGGAGAATGAAAAACTGTTTTTT
cdr3_aa: CAISTRAENEKLFF
clone_size: NA
d_call: NA
j_call: TRBJ1-4
v_call: TRBV28

cdr3_nt: TGTGCCAGCAGTGAAGCGAGGAGCAGGGTAGAAGATACGCAGTATTTT
cdr3_aa: CASSEARSRVEDTQYF
clone_size: NA
d_call: NA
j_call: TRBJ2-3
v_call: TRBV25-1

cdr3_nt: TGTGCCAGCAGCGTCGGCGGGACCCTTAATTCACCCCTCCACTTT
cdr3_aa: CASSVGGTLNSPLHF
clone_size: NA
d_call: NA
j_call: TRBJ1-6
v_call: TRBV9

cdr3_nt: TGCAGCGCCGCCGGGACAGGGAATGAAAAACTGTTTTTT
cdr3_aa: CSAAGTGNEKLFF
clone_size: NA
d_call: TRBD1
j_call: TRBJ1-4
v_call: TRBV29-1

cdr3_nt: TGTGCCAGCTCACCACCGACAGGGAGGAACACTGAAGCTTTCTTT
cdr3_aa: CASSPPTGRNTEAFF
clone_size: NA
d_call: TRBD1
j_call: TRBJ1-1
v_call: TRBV18

cdr3_nt: TGTGCCAGCAGTTACCGTGGGACAGGATTCTCTGGAAACACCATATATTTT
cdr3_aa: CASSYRGTGFSGNTIYF
clone_size: NA
d_call: TRBD1
j_call: TRBJ1-3
v_call: TRBV6-2/TRBV6-3

cdr3_nt: TGTGCCAGCATGGGCTTTCTCATGAACACTGAAGCTTTCTTT
cdr3_aa: CASMGFLMNTEAFF
clone_size: once
d_call: NA
j_call: TRBJ1-1
v_call: TRBV7-9

cdr3_nt: TGTGCCACCAGTGGTACAGGTGCCTACAATGAGCAGTTCTTC
cdr3_aa: CATSGTGAYNEQFF
clone_size: NA
d_call: NA
j_call: TRBJ2-1
v_call: TRBV24-1

cdr3_nt: TGTGCCAGCAGTCCAAGCGACGGGTACAATCAGCCCCAGCATTTT
cdr3_aa: CASSPSDGYNQPQHF
clone_size: once
d_call: NA
j_call: TRBJ1-5
v_call: TRBV28

cdr3_nt: TGTGCCAGCAGTTACGTACAGTTGAATAATTCACCCCTCCACTTT
cdr3_aa: CASSYVQLNNSPLHF
clone_size: NA
d_call: NA
j_call: TRBJ1-6
v_call: TRBV6-2/TRBV6-3